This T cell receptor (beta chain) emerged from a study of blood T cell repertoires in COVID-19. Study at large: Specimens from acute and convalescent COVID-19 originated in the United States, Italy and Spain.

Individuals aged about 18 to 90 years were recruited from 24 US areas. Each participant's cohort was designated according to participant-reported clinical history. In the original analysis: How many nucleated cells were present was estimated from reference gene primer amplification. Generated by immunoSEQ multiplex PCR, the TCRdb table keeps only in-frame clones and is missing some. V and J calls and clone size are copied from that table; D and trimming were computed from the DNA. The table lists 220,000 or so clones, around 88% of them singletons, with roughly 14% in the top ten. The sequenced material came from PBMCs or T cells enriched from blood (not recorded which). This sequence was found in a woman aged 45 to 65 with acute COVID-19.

CDR3 DNA: TGTGCCAGCCCCCCCGGGACTAGCGGCACCTACGAGCAGTACTTC. Translated, it gives CASPPGTSGTYEQYF. The rearrangement joins TRBV6-5 to TRBJ2-7, with TRBD2 matching over 11 bases. Germline V gene sequence: CDR1 MNHEY, CDR2 SVGAGI. The CDR3 loop spans 15 amino acids. V was pared by 8 bases and J by 2 bases, with 8 bases of the junction left unmatched.